Below, 10 T cell receptor beta chains from the same sample are listed, as sequenced in a study of blood T cells in healthy people across ages. Using a J-beta primer mix together with a sample-barcoded 5' primer, a second PCR was run for roughly 6 to 12 cycles. One entry per CDR3 protein results from TCRdb running MiXCR on the 5' RACE reads. The data hold some 1.6 million distinct CDR3 sequences, with around 35% observed a single time. The sequenced sample was blood. The origin of the receptors is a woman under 40 in good health.

In its sample, this clonotype was seen a few times. V gene TRBV2 combines with J gene TRBJ2-7; 7 bases are a match to TRBD1. V lost 6 bases, J lost 0 bases, and 8 bases stayed unmatched. The CDR3 consists of 15 residues. Germline CDR1 SNHLY, CDR2 FYNNEI. This CDR3 reads CASRQGQSSSYEQYF. The CDR3 coding sequence is TGTGCCAGCAGGCAGGGACAGTCGAGCTCCTACGAGCAGTACTTC.

J is TRBJ2-6 and V is TRBV5-1; D uncertain. Germline loops: CDR1 SGHRS, CDR2 YFSETQ. The V end was cut by 4 bases, the J end by 2 bases, with 16 bases between. The CDR3 covers 17 residues. CDR3 sequence: CASSLTFRVTGANVLTF. The CDR3 DNA sequence: TGCGCCAGCAGCCTGACCTTCCGGGTCACTGGGGCCAACGTCCTGACTTTC.

Note on this clonotype: A much larger clonotype is one base distant, so this may be a read error. The J gene is TRBJ2-1, the V gene TRBV29-1, with 8 nucleotides matching TRBD2. This CDR3 has 12 residues. Germline V gene data show CDR1 as SQVTM and CDR2 as ANQGSEA. The ends lost 8 bases at V and 12 bases at J; junction bases unmatched: 12. CDR3 in amino acids: CSSCPPGGGQFF. The CDR3 nucleotides are TGCAGCTCTTGCCCCCCCGGGGGGGGGCAGTTCTTC.

This clonotype occurred a few times. The genes are TRBV4-1 and TRBJ1-5; D possibly corresponds to TRBD1 (6 bases). Germline loops: CDR1 MGHRA, CDR2 YSYEKL. The ends were cut back, 1 base at V and 5 bases at J, with 9 bases in the middle. CDR3 length: 14 amino acids. CDR3 protein: CASSQVGGDQPQHF. The CDR3 coding sequence is TGCGCCAGCAGCCAAGTAGGGGGGGATCAGCCCCAGCATTTT.

This chain joins TRBV20-1 and TRBJ2-2; 8 bases are shared with TRBD1. Per the germline V gene, CDR1 is DFQATT and CDR2 is SNEGSKA (reference sequence). The J segment lost 6 bases and the V segment lost 3 bases, leaving 12 bases of the junction unmatched. The CDR3 is 16 amino acids. CDR3 amino acids: CSASSYRDRFAGELFF. The CDR3 coding sequence is TGCAGTGCTAGTAGCTACCGGGACAGGTTCGCCGGGGAGCTGTTTTTT.

This clonotype has just a few counts. The V call is TRBV12-3 or TRBV12-4, the J call TRBJ1-2, with D possibly matching TRBD1 (6 bases). Between the trimmed V and J ends, which lost 3 bases and 3 bases, there was a span of 11 bases. The CDR3 covers 14 residues. The chain's CDR3 is CASSLRGIDYGYTF. CDR3 sequence (DNA): TGTGCCAGCAGTTTGAGGGGGATCGACTATGGCTACACCTTC.

This clonotype has only a few counts. The chain joins TRBV10-3 to TRBJ1-2; possibly TRBD1 for D (5 bases). There are 13 residues in the CDR3. V lost 4 bases and J lost 4, with 10 bases in between. Germline lookup yields CDR1 ENHRY and CDR2 SYGVKD. The CDR3 DNA reads as TGTGCCATCAGTGGTAGGGGCGCCTATGGCTACACCTTC. Amino acid sequence: CAISGRGAYGYTF.

This chain joins TRBV24-1 and TRBJ1-2, with D unresolved. Germline assignment: CDR1 KGHDR and CDR2 SFDVKD. The CDR3 totals 13 residues. V was shortened by 3 bases and J by 4 bases, with 8 bases between the two germline ends. In DNA form, the CDR3 reads TGTGCCACCAGTGATAGGGCGGCCTATGGCTACACCTTC. This encodes CATSDRAAYGYTF.

This clonotype has only a few counts. This chain connects TRBV7-2 to TRBJ2-5, with 7 bases identical to TRBD2. CDR1 is SGHTA, CDR2 FQGNSA, per germline. The CDR3 consists of 14 residues. The J segment lost 4 bases and the V segment lost 0 bases, leaving 2 bases of the junction unmatched. In DNA form, the CDR3 reads TGTGCCAGCAGCTTAGCTAGCGGGCGAGAGACCCAGTACTTC. Its protein product is CASSLASGRETQYF.

This clonotype was picked up a small number of times. The J gene is TRBJ2-7, the V gene TRBV29-1, with a possible D match to TRBD2 (5 bases). Trimming shortened V by 6 bases and J by 2 bases, and 17 bases separated the two germline ends. Germline values: CDR1 SQVTM, CDR2 ANQGSEA. The length of the CDR3 is 14 residues. CDR3 in amino acids: CSVTPAGSTYEQYF. DNA of the CDR3: TGCAGCGTGACTCCGGCGGGCAGTACCTACGAGCAGTACTTC.